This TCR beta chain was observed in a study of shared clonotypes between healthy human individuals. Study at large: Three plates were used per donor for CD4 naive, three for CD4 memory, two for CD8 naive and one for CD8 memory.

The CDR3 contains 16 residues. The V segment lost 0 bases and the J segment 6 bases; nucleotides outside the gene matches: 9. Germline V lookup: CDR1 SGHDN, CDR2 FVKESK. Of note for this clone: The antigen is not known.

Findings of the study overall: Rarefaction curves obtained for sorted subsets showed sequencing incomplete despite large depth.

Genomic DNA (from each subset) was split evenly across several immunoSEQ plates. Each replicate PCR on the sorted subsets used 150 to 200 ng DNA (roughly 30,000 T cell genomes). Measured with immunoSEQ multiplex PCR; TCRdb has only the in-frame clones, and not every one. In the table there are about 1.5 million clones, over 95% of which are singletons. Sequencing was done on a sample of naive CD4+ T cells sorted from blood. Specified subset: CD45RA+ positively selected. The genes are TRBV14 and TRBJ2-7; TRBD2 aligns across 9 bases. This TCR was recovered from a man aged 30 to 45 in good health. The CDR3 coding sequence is TGTGCCAGCAGCCAAGATGTGGGACTAGCTGCTTTCGAGCAGTACTTC. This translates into CASSQDVGLAAFEQYF.